Detailed here is one T cell receptor beta chain. Its antigen is unknown. No base qualities exist here, and no much larger clone lies one base off it. The data were taken from a study of control samples from healthy donors and cancer patients (TCRdb year 2020). Receptors were amplified or captured by the immunoSEQ multiplex PCR assay. Entries here come from immuneACCESS through TCRdb and include only in-frame sequences with V and J called. Some clones fail to appear in such tables; in the studies checked, an unresolved V gene covers under half of the shortfall, and the cause of the remainder is unknown. This sample has just over 80,000 clones in its table, and roughly 93% of those were observed once. The biggest ten clones account for 4.8% of the sample. Sequences SGDLS (CDR1) and YYNGEE (CDR2) are obtained from the germline V gene. Including cysteine and phenylalanine, the CDR3 has 15 amino acids. Left in the record is the CDR3 DNA by itself, 45 bases read in frame from the first base. V and J lose 0 bases and 3 bases, and a span of 13 bases separates them.

The specimen was blood. The chain is made from TRBV9 and TRBJ2-7; the D gene lacks a confident call. The source is a woman younger than 30 in good health. The CDR3 protein is CASSVDPSRIYEQYF. The nucleotides are TGTGCCAGCAGCGTAGACCCTAGTCGGATCTACGAGCAGTACTTC.